The 13 T cell receptor beta chains below come from one sample, sequenced in a study of cytomegalovirus exposure and HLA in healthy donors (TCRdb year 2017). Libraries were constructed by the immunoSEQ multiplex PCR assay. The multiplex PCR relied on a mix of 60 forward primers for TCR Vbeta segments and 13 reverse primers for TCR Jbeta segments. TCRdb retrieved this table from immuneACCESS and kept in-frame rearrangements only. Not all clones are present; in checked studies, unresolved V genes account for under half, and no reason is known for the remainder. The sample table includes 50,000 to 70,000 clones. Together, the top ten hold around 3.7% of the sample. The specimen was PBMCs. The receptors were gathered from a male donor in good health and CMV-seronegative.

V gene TRBV7-2 combines with J gene TRBJ1-1; D uncertain. The CDR3 sequence is 13 residues long. The germline gives CDR1 SGHTA, CDR2 FQGNSA. The ends were cut back, 1 base at V and 7 bases at J, with 10 bases in the middle. CDR3 sequence (DNA): TGTGCCAGCAGCTTAGAGTCTGGGCTTGAAGCTTTCTTT. This encodes CASSLESGLEAFF.

CDR3 region: CAGTTEANEQYF. The CDR3 DNA reads TGTGCCGGGACTACCGAGGCCAACGAGCAGTACTTC. The chain is built from TRBV30 and TRBJ2-7, with 7 bases lining up with TRBD2. The CDR3 is 12 residues long. The V segment lost 8 bases and the J segment 5 bases; nucleotides outside the gene matches: 9. In germline, CDR1 is GTSNPN, CDR2 SVGIG (reference sequence).

The chain carries TRBV18 and TRBJ2-1; D gene uncertain. The CDR3 covers 14 residues. Germline V gene sequence: CDR1 KGHSH, CDR2 LQKENI. Trimming left V 0 bases short and J 7 bases short, with 10 bases between. The CDR3 coding sequence is TGTGCCAGCTCACCACCGGCCGGGTCAAATGAGCAGTTCTTC. Translating it yields CASSPPAGSNEQFF.

The chain joins TRBV5-5 to TRBJ2-5; 12 positions agree with TRBD2. The CDR3 is 17 amino acids. V was pared by 3 bases and J by 5 bases, with 11 bases of the junction left unmatched. Germline V gene data show CDR1 as SGHKS and CDR2 as YYEKEE (reference sequence). CDR3 loop: CASSWLVTSGREETQYF. The CDR3 DNA follows: TGTGCCAGCAGCTGGTTAGTGACTAGCGGGAGAGAGGAGACCCAGTACTTC.

The V call is TRBV11-1, the J call TRBJ2-1, with TRBD1 matching over 7 bases. This CDR3 has 16 residues. Germline CDR1 is SGHAT and CDR2 is FQDESV (reference sequence). V was clipped by 5 bases and J by 5 bases; unmatched bases: 12. CDR3 amino acids: CASSPATGFRDNEQFF. The CDR3 bases are TGTGCCAGCAGCCCCGCGACAGGGTTTCGCGACAATGAGCAGTTCTTC.

The CDR3 reads CASKTGQGFGAFF. DNA of the CDR3: TGTGCCAGTAAGACGGGACAGGGGTTTGGAGCTTTCTTT. The V gene is TRBV19, the J gene TRBJ1-1, with 10 bases fitting TRBD1. Germline CDR1 LNHDA, CDR2 SQIVND (reference sequence). V shed 7 bases, J shed 10 bases, and the junction held 9 bases outside the gene matches. The CDR3 consists of 13 residues.

The chain combines TRBV19 with TRBJ2-5; D not resolved. Deletions cut 3 bases from V and 3 bases from J, with 11 bases between. The length of the CDR3 is 14 residues. CDR1 and CDR2 from the germline V gene are LNHDA and SQIVND (reference sequence). The CDR3, as DNA: TGTGCCAGTAGTATGAGAACTCCCGAAGAGACCCAGTACTTC. As protein: CASSMRTPEETQYF.

The genes are TRBV29-1 and TRBJ2-3, with 7 positions matching TRBD1. J lost 1 base, V lost 6 bases, and 7 bases had no gene match. The CDR3 is 14 amino acids. Germline CDR1 SQVTM, CDR2 ANQGSEA. The CDR3: CSVRQGWGTDTQYF. The DNA for the CDR3 is TGCAGCGTCCGACAGGGCTGGGGCACAGATACGCAGTATTTT.

The V gene is TRBV4-2, the J gene TRBJ1-2; D remains ambiguous. CDR3 size: 14 residues. The ends were cut back, 3 bases at V and 3 bases at J, with 11 bases in the middle. CDR1 LGHNA and CDR2 YNFKEQ come from the germline V gene. The CDR3 DNA follows: TGTGCCAGCAGCCACGGCGAGGCTGACTATGGCTACACCTTC. Residues: CASSHGEADYGYTF.

Frequency places this clone as medium-sized (0.01 to 0.1%). The chain combines TRBV4-2 with TRBJ2-2; D perhaps matches TRBD2 (6 bases). V lost 0 bases to trimming and J lost 4 bases, with 9 bases between them. Germline loops: CDR1 LGHNA, CDR2 YNFKEQ. This CDR3 comprises 15 residues. CDR3 in DNA: TGTGCCAGCAGCCAAGATAACGGGGGCACCGGGGAGCTGTTTTTT. Translating it yields CASSQDNGGTGELFF.

Here the CDR3 reads CASIRTGGVSGELFF. CDR3 nucleotide sequence: TGTGCCAGCATTCGGACAGGGGGCGTCTCCGGGGAGCTGTTTTTT. V is TRBV6-1 and J is TRBJ2-2; 11 bases fit TRBD1. Germline loops: CDR1 MNHNS, CDR2 SASEGT. The trim removed 7 bases at V and 6 bases at J, leaving 7 bases unmatched. This CDR3 contains 15 residues.

The chain combines TRBV5-5 with TRBJ2-5; D is possibly TRBD1 (6 bases). Trimming pared 4 bases from V and 3 bases from J, leaving 16 bases between. This CDR3 spans 15 amino acids. The germline V gene encodes CDR1 SGHKS and CDR2 YYEKEE (reference sequence). The CDR3 is CASSTGQTDKETQYF. Here the CDR3 DNA reads TGTGCCAGCAGCACCGGACAGACCGATAAAGAGACCCAGTACTTC.

This sequence joins TRBV18 and TRBJ1-3; 7 bases are a match to TRBD1. This CDR3 spans 15 amino acids. CDR1 and CDR2 (germline): KGHSH, LQKENI. The V and J ends lost 3 bases and 0 bases, in that order; junction bases with no gene match: 2. The CDR3 spells CASSPGTASGNTIYF. As DNA, the CDR3 is TGTGCCAGCTCACCCGGGACAGCCTCTGGAAACACCATATATTTT. Supplemented by reference TRBV18 and TRBJ1-3, the full variable domain reads NAGVMQNPRHLVRRRGQEARLRCSPMKGHSHVYWYRQLPEEGLKFMVYLQKENIIDESGMPKERFSAEFPKEGPSILRIQQVVRGDSAAYFCASSPGTASGNTIYFGEGSWLTVV.